This passage covers 18 T cell receptor beta chains from one sample sequenced in a study of T cells expressing NK-cell markers. From the 5' RACE reads, TCRdb lists one entry per CDR3 protein and no DNA. This table holds about 120,000 distinct CDR3 sequences. The specimen sequenced was blood T cells: a sorted CD56 or NKG2C T cell subset, CD4+ or CD8+ T cells, or bulk PBMC T cells (not recorded which). Receptors originate from a woman between 18 and 70 years old in good health.

The rearrangement joins TRBV20-1 to TRBJ2-7. The germline V gene encodes CDR1 DFQATT and CDR2 SNEGSKA (reference sequence). The CDR3 contains 15 residues. CDR3 loop: CSARDDNGYSYEQYF.

J is TRBJ2-1 and V is TRBV4-3; with no DNA, the TCRdb D assignment of TRBD2 cannot be verified. CDR1 and CDR2 (germline): LGHNA, YSLEER. The CDR3 runs 17 residues. The CDR3 sequence: CASSQDLPAGVFDEQFF.

This chain connects TRBV12-3 or TRBV12-4 to TRBJ2-7; TCRdb names TRBD1, which stays unverified in the absence of DNA. The CDR3 extends over 13 amino acids. The CDR3 loop is CASSLIGDYEQYF.

This chain uses TRBV5-5 with TRBJ1-2. The CDR3 totals 15 residues. Germline V gene sequence: CDR1 SGHKS, CDR2 YYEKEE (reference sequence). The CDR3 sequence: CASSPSSAKHYGYTF. Looking up the rest from reference TRBV5-5 and TRBJ1-2 gives the full variable domain: DAGVTQSPTHLIKTRGQQVTLRCSPISGHKSVSWYQQVLGQGPQFIFQYYEKEERGRGNFPDRFSARQFPNYSSELNVNALLLGDSALYLCASSPSSAKHYGYTFGSGTRLTVV.

The genes are TRBV7-3 and TRBJ1-1; TCRdb returns TRBD1, unconfirmable since there is no DNA. In germline, CDR1 is SGHTA, CDR2 FQGTGA. This CDR3 contains 14 residues. The CDR3 sequence: CASRPGFGDTEAFF.

The rearrangement links TRBV4-3 to TRBJ2-3. The CDR3 sequence is 14 residues long. The V gene's germline CDR1 is LGHNA and CDR2 YSLEER. The CDR3: CASSQDPATGTQYF.

The J gene is TRBJ2-7, the V gene TRBV27; TCRdb lists TRBD1, though no DNA is available to test this call. This CDR3 has 14 residues. Germline loops: CDR1 MNHEY, CDR2 SMNVEV (reference sequence). CDR3 in amino acids: CASARANEAYEQYF.

V and J are TRBV20-1 and TRBJ2-1; no DNA is available, so the TRBD1 call from TCRdb remains unchecked. CDR3 length: 13 residues. Germline loops: CDR1 DFQATT, CDR2 SNEGSKA (reference sequence). The CDR3 is CSAWDRGTNEQFF.

This sequence joins TRBV20-1 and TRBJ2-3; TCRdb's D call of TRBD1 is untestable without DNA. The CDR3 totals 15 residues. Per the germline V gene, CDR1 is DFQATT and CDR2 is SNEGSKA (reference sequence). CDR3: CSARGTGLNTDTQYF.

V gene TRBV9 combines with J gene TRBJ2-1; TCRdb lists TRBD2, though no DNA is available to test this call. The CDR3 loop spans 15 amino acids. CDR1 and CDR2 from the germline V gene are SGDLS and YYNGEE. This chain's CDR3 is CASSVLGTKEGEQFF.

The genes are TRBV20-1 and TRBJ2-1; TCRdb's D call of TRBD2 is untestable without DNA. This CDR3 has 13 residues. CDR1 and CDR2 from the germline V gene are DFQATT and SNEGSKA (reference sequence). CDR3 protein: CSAEVPLNNEQFF.

V is TRBV20-1 and J is TRBJ2-3. The CDR3 totals 14 residues. The germline gives CDR1 DFQATT, CDR2 SNEGSKA (reference sequence). CDR3 residues: CSASGVVETDTQYF.

The rearrangement links TRBV4-3 to TRBJ2-1; TCRdb gives TRBD2 as the D gene, but with no DNA this cannot be confirmed. The CDR3 has 15 residues. From germline, CDR1 is LGHNA and CDR2 YSLEER. The CDR3 reads CASSLQAGGYNEQFF.

J is TRBJ2-7 and V is TRBV11-2. Germline V gene data show CDR1 as SGHAT and CDR2 as FQNNGV. The CDR3 consists of 13 residues. CDR3 sequence: CASSLRSTYEQYF.

The chain recombines TRBV12-3 or TRBV12-4 with TRBJ2-1; as DNA is missing, the TRBD1 call by TCRdb cannot be tested. The CDR3 has 14 residues. The CDR3 reads CASAGGYSYNEQFF.

The chain joins TRBV19 to TRBJ2-3. The CDR3 contains 12 residues. Germline V gene data show CDR1 as LNHDA and CDR2 as SQIVND (reference sequence). The CDR3 loop reads CASSISTDTQYF.

The chain has TRBV5-1 and TRBJ2-4; TCRdb outputs TRBD2, but without DNA this stays unchecked. The germline gives CDR1 SGHRS, CDR2 YFSETQ. CDR3 length equals 18 residues. CDR3 sequence: CASSSGTRGGLAKNIQYF. The full variable domain, with the rest looked up from reference TRBV5-1 and TRBJ2-4, is KAGVTQTPRYLIKTRGQQVTLSCSPISGHRSVSWYQQTPGQGLQFLFEYFSETQRNKGNFPGRFSGRQFSNSRSEMNVSTLELGDSALYLCASSSGTRGGLAKNIQYFGAGTRLSVL.

This sequence joins TRBV28 and TRBJ2-7; TCRdb gives TRBD1 as the D gene, but with no DNA this cannot be confirmed. The CDR3 is 13 residues long. CDR1 and CDR2 (germline): MDHEN, SYDVKM. The CDR3 sequence: CARDRVKEDEQYF.